This TCR beta chain is from a study of T-cell reconstitution after alpha-beta-depleted transplantation in children. Study observations and caveats: Recipient T cells and thymic progenitors that survived were the source of the high TCRbeta diversity seen at day 60 in some patients. Approximately two months post-transplant, alpha-beta T cells reportedly originated from several hundred expanded graft clones.

V was pared by 2 bases and J by 9 bases, with 9 bases between. Germline V CDR1 and CDR2: SGHKS, YYEKEE (reference sequence). The CDR3 consists of 12 residues. Unique molecular identifiers were used in preparing the TCRbeta library. Each CDR3 protein is one row after TCRdb ran MiXCR on the PCR reads. The sample yields around 700,000 distinct CDR3 sequences, around 13% seen once. This clonotype was detected ten times or more. Its cognate antigen is unknown. V usage is TRBV5-5 and J usage is TRBJ2-1; the D gene is possibly TRBD2 (6 bases). The material sequenced was PBMCs, taken before TCRalphabeta/CD19-depleted stem cell transplant. The TCR comes from a girl aged 2-9 years with congenital amegakaryocytic thrombocytopenia, due to receive a stem cell transplant. CDR3 protein: CASSLVEGEQFF. CDR3 DNA: TGTGCCAGCAGCTTAGTGGAGGGTGAGCAGTTCTTC.